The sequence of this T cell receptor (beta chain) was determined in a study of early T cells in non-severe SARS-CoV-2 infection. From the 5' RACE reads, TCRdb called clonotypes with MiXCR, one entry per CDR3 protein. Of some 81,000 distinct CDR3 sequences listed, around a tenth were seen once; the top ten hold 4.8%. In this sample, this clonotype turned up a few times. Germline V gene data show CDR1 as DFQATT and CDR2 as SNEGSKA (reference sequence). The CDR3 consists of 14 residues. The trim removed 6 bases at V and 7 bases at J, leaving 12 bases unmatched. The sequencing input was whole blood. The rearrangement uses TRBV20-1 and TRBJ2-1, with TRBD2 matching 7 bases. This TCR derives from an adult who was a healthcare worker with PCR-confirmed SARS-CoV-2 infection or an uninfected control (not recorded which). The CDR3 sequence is CSAPPGGSENEQFF. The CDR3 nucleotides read TGCAGTGCCCCCCCCGGCGGGAGCGAAAATGAGCAGTTCTTC.